What follows are 23 T cell receptor beta chains derived from one specimen sequenced in a study of CD8 T cells in Susac syndrome. The RNA input was about 0.5 to 1 ug, and it was reverse transcribed with random hexamers. TCRdb itself ran the immunoSEQ multiplex PCR reads through MiXCR, one entry per CDR3 protein. The profile covers some 260,000 distinct CDR3 sequences, with roughly 84% appearing a single time and about 0.11% taken by the ten largest. The sample consisted of CD8+ T cells from PBMCs. These receptors originate from a human donor with multiple sclerosis.

The V call is TRBV28, the J call TRBJ2-3, with D tentatively TRBD1 (6 bases). V lost 5 bases and J lost 6, with 15 bases in between. Germline CDR1 is MDHEN and CDR2 is SYDVKM. The CDR3 loop spans 14 amino acids. The CDR3 DNA follows: TGTGCCAGCAGTCCCCTCCGGACAGTGGATACGCAGTATTTT. Protein product: CASSPLRTVDTQYF. The full variable domain, its missing parts supplied by reference TRBV28 and TRBJ2-3, is DVKVTQSSRYLVKRTGEKVFLECVQDMDHENMFWYRQDPGLGLRLIYFSYDVKMKEKGDIPEGYSVSREKKERFSLILESASTNQTSMYLCASSPLRTVDTQYFGPGTRLTVL.

The rearrangement uses TRBV10-3 and TRBJ2-3, with TRBD2 as a possible D gene (6 bases). This CDR3 spans 15 amino acids. Germline lookup yields CDR1 ENHRY and CDR2 SYGVKD. Trimming removed 3 bases at V and 2 bases at J, with 12 bases between. CDR3 sequence reads: CAISDKGLYTDTQYF. For the CDR3, the DNA is TGTGCCATCAGTGATAAGGGACTTTACACAGATACGCAGTATTTT.

This clonotype was seen just once. This rearrangement joins TRBV4-1 to TRBJ2-3; D tentatively fits TRBD1 or TRBD2 (6 bases each). Germline loops: CDR1 MGHRA, CDR2 YSYEKL. The V gene lost 4 bases and the J gene lost 5 bases, with 10 bases spanning the gap. The CDR3 has 13 amino acids. The CDR3 here is CASSRKGGDTQYF. The CDR3 DNA is TGCGCCAGCAGCCGAAAGGGGGGAGATACGCAGTATTTT.

This rearrangement joins TRBV6-5 to TRBJ2-2; D gene uncertain. The CDR3 contains 14 residues. The V end lost 2 bases, the J end lost 6 bases, and 10 bases lay between the germline ends. The germline V gene has CDR1 MNHEY and CDR2 SVGAGI. This CDR3 reads CASSYLTGPGELFF. As DNA, the CDR3 is TGTGCCAGCAGTTACCTAACCGGGCCCGGGGAGCTGTTTTTT.

The V call is TRBV5-1, the J call TRBJ1-1; possibly TRBD1 for D (6 bases). This CDR3 region has 16 residues. The germline V gene has CDR1 SGHRS and CDR2 YFSETQ. Trimming stripped 4 bases from V and 0 bases from J, with 16 bases between. CDR3 sequence reads: CASSQLRDTLNTEAFF. For the CDR3, the DNA is TGCGCCAGCAGCCAACTCAGGGACACCCTGAACACTGAAGCTTTCTTT.

This clonotype was observed a handful of times. This chain joins TRBV27 and TRBJ2-7; 7 bases match TRBD1. Per germline, CDR1 MNHEY and CDR2 SMNVEV (reference sequence). The V gene end was trimmed by 5 bases and the J gene end by 3 bases; junction bases not matched to a gene: 10. CDR3 size: 15 residues. DNA for the CDR3: TGTGCCAGCAGTCGACTCGGACAGGTTATCTACGAGCAGTACTTC. It specifies CASSRLGQVIYEQYF.

The chain carries TRBV7-6 and TRBJ2-2; no clear D. Germline V gene sequence: CDR1 SGHVS, CDR2 FNYEAQ. This CDR3 region has 14 residues. Trimming took 5 bases from V and 3 from J, leaving 10 bases between them. Here the CDR3 reads CASSDPVHTGELFF. The CDR3 DNA is TGTGCCAGCAGCGATCCAGTCCACACCGGGGAGCTGTTTTTT.

This sequence joins TRBV28 and TRBJ1-6; D is perhaps TRBD1 (6 bases). The CDR3 is 17 residues long. Germline values: CDR1 MDHEN, CDR2 SYDVKM. V lost 3 bases to trimming and J lost 9 bases, with 21 bases between them. CDR3 sequence reads: CASSFVEADSFSSPLHF. CDR3 DNA sequence: TGTGCCAGCAGTTTCGTCGAAGCGGACAGCTTCTCTTCACCCCTCCACTTT.

The CDR3 protein is CASSLVGTPDDEQFF. Written as DNA, the CDR3 is TGTGCCAGCAGCTTGGTTGGGACTCCGGACGATGAGCAGTTCTTC. The chain carries TRBV5-4 and TRBJ2-1; D may be TRBD2 (6 bases). V gave up 0 bases and J gave up 8 bases, with 15 bases separating them. The germline V gene encodes CDR1 SGHNT and CDR2 YYREEE (reference sequence). The CDR3 is 15 residues long.

The chain uses TRBV7-3 and TRBJ2-1; D not resolved. The V and J ends lost 3 bases and 0 bases respectively, with 12 bases between them. CDR3 length: 16 residues. Germline V CDR1 and CDR2: SGHTA, FQGTGA. The CDR3 loop reads CASSLVRSSSYNEQFF. The CDR3 DNA is TGTGCCAGCAGCTTGGTTAGGTCAAGCTCCTACAATGAGCAGTTCTTC. Complete variable domain (other parts from reference TRBV7-3 and TRBJ2-1): GAGVSQTPSNKVTEKGKYVELRCDPISGHTALYWYRQSLGQGPEFLIYFQGTGAADDSGLPNDRFFAVRPEGSVSTLKIQRTERGDSAVYLCASSLVRSSSYNEQFFGPGTRLTVL.

This chain connects TRBV27 to TRBJ1-5, with D perhaps matching TRBD1 (5 bases). Per the germline V gene, CDR1 is MNHEY and CDR2 is SMNVEV (reference sequence). The length of the CDR3 is 15 residues. V lost 2 bases and J lost 2, with 10 bases in between. CDR3: CASSLRWGGNQPQHF. The CDR3 nucleotides are TGTGCCAGCAGTTTACGTTGGGGGGGCAATCAGCCCCAGCATTTT.

This clonotype was counted a single time. V usage is TRBV20-1 and J usage is TRBJ1-1; D uncertain. The CDR3 covers 15 residues. CDR1 and CDR2 from the germline V gene are DFQATT and SNEGSKA (reference sequence). The germline V and J ends were trimmed by 2 bases and 4 bases, with 17 bases remaining between them. The CDR3 bases are TGCAGTGCTAGATCTTTCCCGCACCAAGGCACTGAAGCTTTCTTT. It translates to CSARSFPHQGTEAFF.

The gene calls are TRBV5-1 and TRBJ1-2, with 7 nucleotides matching TRBD1. CDR1 and CDR2 (germline): SGHRS, YFSETQ. This CDR3 region has 13 residues. V was pared by 4 bases and J by 4 bases, with 4 bases of the junction left unmatched. The CDR3 region has the DNA TGCGCCAGCAGCAGCCGGACAGGCTATGGCTACACCTTC. This translates into CASSSRTGYGYTF. The complete variable domain, with remaining parts taken from reference TRBV5-1 and TRBJ1-2, reads KAGVTQTPRYLIKTRGQQVTLSCSPISGHRSVSWYQQTPGQGLQFLFEYFSETQRNKGNFPGRFSGRQFSNSRSEMNVSTLELGDSALYLCASSSRTGYGYTFGSGTRLTVV.

In regard to this clonotype: At one end the junction does not follow the germline gene, possibly because of a read error. The chain links TRBV6-1 to TRBJ2-3, with 10 bases aligning to TRBD2. The CDR3 is 16 amino acids. CDR1 is MNHNS and CDR2 is SASEGT in the germline V gene. The CDR3 DNA sequence: TGTACCAGCAATATCCAAGCAGCGGGAGGGGGACATACGCAGTATTTT. As protein: CTSNIQAAGGGHTQYF.

Only a few counts were recorded for this clonotype. This chain links TRBV28 with TRBJ2-7; unclear D gene. Germline CDR1 reads MDHEN; CDR2 reads SYDVKM. Trimming stripped 4 bases from V and 0 bases from J, with 10 bases between. This CDR3 contains 14 residues. CDR3 region: CASSSSGYSYEQYF. CDR3 bases: TGTGCCAGCAGTTCCTCAGGCTACTCCTACGAGCAGTACTTC.

This chain connects TRBV6-6 to TRBJ2-7, with D tentatively TRBD1 (6 bases). Deletions cut 5 bases from V and 3 bases from J, with 11 bases between. Germline V gene data show CDR1 as MNHNY and CDR2 as SVGAGI (reference sequence). This CDR3 spans 13 amino acids. The CDR3, as DNA: TGTGCCAGCAGTAAAACAGGGAACTACGAGCAGTACTTC. This encodes CASSKTGNYEQYF.

V usage is TRBV27 and J usage is TRBJ1-1, with a possible D match to TRBD1 (6 bases). CDR1 and CDR2 (germline): MNHEY, SMNVEV (reference sequence). The CDR3 loop spans 14 amino acids. V was cut by 4 bases and J by 4 bases, with 13 bases left in between. The CDR3 DNA is TGTGCCAGCAGTTACCGGACAGAGGGCACTGAAGCTTTCTTT. Translating it yields CASSYRTEGTEAFF.

The chain joins TRBV30 to TRBJ2-7; 10 positions match TRBD2. V was pared by 8 bases and J by 1 base, with 5 bases of the junction left unmatched. The CDR3 extends over 13 amino acids. Germline loops: CDR1 GTSNPN, CDR2 SVGIG (reference sequence). The CDR3 loop is CAGSGRNSYEQYF. The DNA of the CDR3 is TGTGCCGGTAGCGGGAGGAATTCCTACGAGCAGTACTTC.

This clonotype occurred once. V is TRBV29-1 and J is TRBJ2-5; D assignment may be TRBD1 or TRBD2 (6 bases each). This CDR3 is 16 amino acids long. V shed 6 bases and J shed 4 bases, with 24 bases lying between them. The germline gives CDR1 SQVTM, CDR2 ANQGSEA. The CDR3 reads CSVVPFLKGGRETQYF. The CDR3 bases are TGCAGCGTCGTCCCGTTTCTTAAGGGGGGTCGAGAGACCCAGTACTTC.

The chain recombines TRBV12-3 or TRBV12-4 with TRBJ2-3; D gene uncertain. CDR3 length: 12 residues. The germline V and J ends were trimmed by 4 bases and 5 bases, with 7 bases remaining between them. CDR3 DNA: TGTGCCAGCAGTTACTCGAAAGATACGCAGTATTTT. It specifies CASSYSKDTQYF.

The rearrangement uses TRBV7-6 and TRBJ2-1, with TRBD2 matching over 9 bases. Germline trimming cut 0 bases from V and 9 bases from J; bases unmatched to any gene: 9. The germline V gene has CDR1 SGHVS and CDR2 FNYEAQ. The CDR3 totals 16 residues. The CDR3 DNA is TGTGCCAGCAGCTTAGCGAACGGTCTAGCGGGACGTGAGCAGTTCTTC. Translated, it gives CASSLANGLAGREQFF.

The chain links TRBV7-9 to TRBJ2-1; D is perhaps TRBD1 (5 bases). CDR3 length equals 13 residues. Germline-derived CDR1 and CDR2 are SEHNR and FQNEAQ (reference sequence). V was trimmed by 3 bases and J by 5 bases, leaving 8 bases between them. CDR3 in DNA: TGTGCCAGCAGCTTCCCAGGGCACAATGAGCAGTTCTTC. Its protein is CASSFPGHNEQFF.

The V call is TRBV27, the J call TRBJ2-2, with D tentatively TRBD1 or TRBD2 (5 bases each). This CDR3 has 16 amino acids. Trimming removed 7 bases from V and 0 bases from J, with 15 bases in between. Germline assignment: CDR1 MNHEY and CDR2 SMNVEV (reference sequence). This CDR3 reads CASTLLGEANTGELFF. The CDR3 DNA follows: TGTGCCAGCACCCTTTTGGGGGAAGCGAACACCGGGGAGCTGTTTTTT.